This TCR beta chain was obtained from a study of shared clonotypes between healthy human individuals. The study drew its donors from healthy HIV-negative adults without recent acute infections or vaccinations. Within Nashville, Tennessee resided all donors, each a Caucasian adult. Approximately 100 million PBMCs per unsorted sample were used for genomic DNA. Replicate PCRs run on unsorted PBMC used roughly 270 ng DNA, which was approximately 30,000 T cell genomes. TCRdb's table, derived via immunoSEQ multiplex PCR, lists solely in-frame clones and lacks some. The table shows some 490,000 clones, with around 80% occurring only once. This CDR3 region has 14 residues. Per the germline V gene, CDR1 is LGHNA and CDR2 is YNFKEQ. V shed 0 bases and J shed 6 bases, with 11 bases lying between them.

Sequences were obtained from PBMCs. The chain carries TRBV4-2 and TRBJ2-5; D not resolved. This clonotype was sampled from a woman in her forties in good health. Some clones in this sample may be carry-over from other donors' samples. The CDR3 sequence is CASSQDQDGQTQYF. CDR3 sequence (DNA): TGTGCCAGCAGCCAAGATCAAGACGGGCAGACCCAGTACTTC.